A single sample is the source of the 11 T cell receptor beta chains below, sequenced in a study of T-cell reconstitution after alpha-beta-depleted transplantation in children. The TCRbeta library was prepared with unique molecular identifiers. TCRdb re-derived calls from the PCR reads in MiXCR, one entry per CDR3 protein. The table records around 87,000 distinct CDR3 sequences, 7% to 9% of them present only once. The material sequenced was PBMCs from the stem cell graft donor, taken from the stem cell graft. The origin of the receptors is a human donor who donated a stem cell graft to a child with congenital amegakaryocytic thrombocytopenia.

A few counts support this clonotype. This chain uses TRBV20-1 with TRBJ1-5; 9 nucleotides line up with TRBD1. V lost 0 bases, J lost 6 bases, and 6 bases stayed unmatched. CDR3 length: 15 amino acids. Germline CDR1 DFQATT, CDR2 SNEGSKA (reference sequence). CDR3: CSAREDRGGGQPQHF. The CDR3 nucleotides read TGCAGTGCTAGAGAGGACAGGGGCGGAGGTCAGCCCCAGCATTTT.

This clonotype was picked up many times. The CDR3 coding sequence is TGTGCCAGCAGCACCGCCGGGGTCGAGAACACTGAAGCTTTCTTT. This encodes CASSTAGVENTEAFF. This chain uses TRBV5-5 with TRBJ1-1; D gene ambiguous. Germline values: CDR1 SGHKS, CDR2 YYEKEE (reference sequence). CDR3 size: 15 residues. Trimming removed 4 bases at V and 1 base at J, with 14 bases between. Using reference TRBV5-5 and TRBJ1-1 for the parts outside the CDR3, the full variable domain is DAGVTQSPTHLIKTRGQQVTLRCSPISGHKSVSWYQQVLGQGPQFIFQYYEKEERGRGNFPDRFSARQFPNYSSELNVNALLLGDSALYLCASSTAGVENTEAFFGQGTRLTVV.

At least ten counts were recorded for this clonotype. V gene TRBV5-5 combines with J gene TRBJ2-1, with TRBD2 identical over 11 bases. Trimming at V came to 6 bases and at J to 9 bases, leaving 11 bases not matched to a gene. In germline, CDR1 is SGHKS, CDR2 YYEKEE (reference sequence). The CDR3 sequence is 15 residues long. The CDR3 DNA sequence: TGTGCCAGCATCCGGACTAGCGGGTTGTCCCCTGAGCAGTTCTTC. This sequence encodes CASIRTSGLSPEQFF.

There are many counts of this clonotype. V is TRBV12-3 or TRBV12-4 and J is TRBJ1-4; possibly TRBD1 for D (6 bases). The ends were cut back, 11 bases at V and 4 bases at J, with 14 bases in the middle. CDR3 length equals 13 residues. DNA of the CDR3: TGTGCCGTCGGGGGGGCGAATAATGAAAAACTGTTTTTT. Protein sequence: CAVGGANNEKLFF.

Many counts were recorded for this clonotype. The chain combines TRBV7-2 with TRBJ2-2; D gene unclear. The CDR3 consists of 16 residues. Trimming stripped 5 bases from V and 2 bases from J, with 15 bases between. Germline-derived CDR1 and CDR2 are SGHTA and FQGNSA. The CDR3 spells CASSPNATPNTGELFF. The CDR3 region has the DNA TGTGCCAGCAGCCCAAATGCGACTCCTAACACCGGGGAGCTGTTTTTT. Using reference TRBV7-2 and TRBJ2-2 for the parts outside the CDR3, the full variable domain is GAGVSQSPSNKVTEKGKDVELRCDPISGHTALYWYRQSLGQGLEFLIYFQGNSAPDKSGLPSDRFSAERTGGSVSTLTIQRTQQEDSAVYLCASSPNATPNTGELFFGEGSRLTVL.

This clonotype was seen ten or more times. The V gene is TRBV20-1, the J gene TRBJ2-7; D may be TRBD2 (7 bases). The CDR3 length is 14 residues. Trimming left V 6 bases short and J 0 bases short, with 15 bases between. CDR1 is DFQATT, CDR2 SNEGSKA, per germline (reference sequence). The CDR3 nucleotides are TGCAGTGCCGGGAGGCAGGGGATCTCCTACGAGCAGTACTTC. Translating it yields CSAGRQGISYEQYF.

This clonotype was detected many times. V and J are TRBV20-1 and TRBJ2-1, with a tentative D call TRBD2 (6 bases). Per germline, CDR1 DFQATT and CDR2 SNEGSKA (reference sequence). The length of the CDR3 is 13 residues. CDR3 residues: CNRGAISYNEQFF. In DNA form, the CDR3 reads TGCAACCGCGGGGCCATCTCCTACAATGAGCAGTTCTTC.

The V and J genes are TRBV6-5 and TRBJ1-1; 7 nucleotides align to TRBD1. The germline CDR1 and CDR2 sequences are MNHEY and SVGAGI. The CDR3 covers 18 residues. Trimming cost V 0 bases and J 1 base; bases outside gene matches: 11. CDR3 coding DNA: TGTGCCAGCAGTTACTCGATTGGAACAGGGGTACCGAACACTGAAGCTTTCTTT. Residues: CASSYSIGTGVPNTEAFF.

A word on this clonotype: This may be a read error: a much more frequent sequence differs by one nucleotide. J is TRBJ2-3 and V is TRBV30, with D perhaps TRBD2 (7 bases). The CDR3 is made up of 14 amino acids. CDR1 and CDR2 (germline): GTSNPN, SVGIG (reference sequence). CDR3 residues: CAWSRGAGADTHYF. As DNA, the CDR3 is TGTGCCTGGAGTCGGGGGGCCGGGGCAGATACGCATTATTTT.

Note on this clonotype: Its ends do not fully match the called genes, so a read error is possible. J is TRBJ2-7 and V is TRBV7-9; D perhaps matches TRBD1 (6 bases). The CDR3 runs 13 residues. Germline CDR1 reads SEHNR; CDR2 reads FQNEAQ (reference sequence). In nucleotides, the CDR3 is TGTGCCAGCAGCCCCGGGACAAATTACGAGCACTACTTC. Translation gives CASSPGTNYEHYF.

This clonotype was counted ten times or more. The chain carries TRBV5-1 and TRBJ2-1, with TRBD2 matching over 8 bases. Germline CDR1 is SGHRS and CDR2 is YFSETQ. Trimming took 6 bases from V and 4 from J; bases not matched to a gene: 6. The CDR3 has 14 amino acids. The CDR3 nucleotides read TGCGCCAGCACCCCCGCGGGGGGATACAATGAGCAGTTCTTC. Translated, it gives CASTPAGGYNEQFF.